This TCR beta chain was sequenced for a study of CD8+CD57+ T cells in acquired aplastic anemia. Using genomic DNA as the template, TCR beta VDJ and CDR3 profiling was carried out. TCRdb processed the reads anew with MiXCR; each CDR3 protein has one entry. The table records 200,000 to 250,000 distinct CDR3 sequences, roughly 53% of them present only once. In patients chosen for sequencing, flow cytometry had shown CD8+CD57+ cell expansion. Therapy had not been given to patients before blood sampling. This CDR3 is built from 16 residues. V was cut by 0 bases and J by 1 base, with 10 bases left in between. Germline lookup yields CDR1 SGHTS and CDR2 YDEGEE.

The V gene is TRBV5-8, the J gene TRBJ1-4; D is possibly TRBD1 (5 bases). The specimen was sorted CD4+, CD8+, or CD8+CD57+ T cells (not recorded which) from PBMCs. The sequence derives from a human donor with aplastic anemia. This CDR3 reads CASSLVGRETNEKLFF. CDR3 nucleotide sequence: TGTGCCAGCAGCTTGGTTGGCAGGGAAACTAATGAAAAACTGTTTTTT.